This TCR beta chain is from a study of cytomegalovirus exposure and HLA in healthy donors. Study results and limitations: Reports showed the classifier diagnosing cytomegalovirus status with high specificity and sensitivity.

The CDR3 extends over 14 amino acids. Per the germline V gene, CDR1 is SGDLS and CDR2 is YYNGEE. V was clipped by 0 bases and J by 6 bases, with 10 bases between them. As to this clone: Its target is not known.

The PCR had 60 Vbeta and 13 Jbeta primers. Sequencing used immunoSEQ multiplex PCR; TCRdb keeps in-frame clones, though not all of them. The repertoire holds around 120,000 clones, 82% seen once, with 2.7% in the top ten. This receptor was obtained from a boy between 2 and 10 years old in good health and CMV-seronegative. The rearrangement joins TRBV9 to TRBJ2-1; D is undetermined. Material for sequencing was PBMCs. Here the CDR3 DNA reads TGTGCCAGCAGCGTAGGACTTTTCGGCAATGAGCAGTTCTTC. Translated: CASSVGLFGNEQFF.